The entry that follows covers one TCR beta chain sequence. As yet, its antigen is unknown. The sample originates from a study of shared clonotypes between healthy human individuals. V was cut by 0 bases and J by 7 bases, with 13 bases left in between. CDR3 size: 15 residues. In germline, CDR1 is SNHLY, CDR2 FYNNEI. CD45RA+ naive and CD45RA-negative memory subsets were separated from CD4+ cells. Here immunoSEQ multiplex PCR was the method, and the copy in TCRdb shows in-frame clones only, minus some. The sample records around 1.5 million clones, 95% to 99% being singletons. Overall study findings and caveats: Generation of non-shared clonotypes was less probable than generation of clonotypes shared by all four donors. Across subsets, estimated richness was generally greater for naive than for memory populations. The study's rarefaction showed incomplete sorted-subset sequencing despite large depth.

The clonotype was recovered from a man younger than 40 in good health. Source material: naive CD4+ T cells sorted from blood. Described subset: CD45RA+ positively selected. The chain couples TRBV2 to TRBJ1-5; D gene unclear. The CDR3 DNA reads TGTGCCAGCAGTGAAGCGCTTAGGACCCGCCAGCCCCAGCATTTT. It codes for CASSEALRTRQPQHF.